Listed below are T cell receptor beta chains from one sample, sequenced in a study of blood T cell repertoires in COVID-19. The assay was immunoSEQ multiplex PCR, and TCRdb's table has in-frame clones only and misses some. The sample has over 200,000 clones, roughly 85% seen once. The sample taken for sequencing was PBMCs or T cells enriched from blood (not recorded which). The receptors were gathered from a woman aged 45-65 years who had recovered from COVID-19. The CDR3 runs from the conserved cysteine through the conserved F or W. The order of the fields is D gene, clone size, V gene, J gene, CDR3 DNA, CDR3 protein. The D gene is left open where the match is weak. Expanded clones are given a class, and other clones once, few, many or no size at all.

D gene: NA
clone size: NA
V gene: TRBV5-1
J gene: TRBJ2-1
CDR3 DNA: TGCGCCAGCAGCTTGGCACTAGCTTCGTACAATGAGCAGTTCTTC
CDR3 protein: CASSLALASYNEQFF

D gene: TRBD1
clone size: once
V gene: TRBV19
J gene: TRBJ2-1
CDR3 DNA: TGTGCCAGTATAGGACAGGGTTCCCCCAATGAGCAGTTCTTC
CDR3 protein: CASIGQGSPNEQFF

D gene: NA
clone size: NA
V gene: TRBV7-6
J gene: TRBJ1-5
CDR3 DNA: TGTGCCAGCAGCTTAGCTACCGGTCCCAATCAGCCCCAGCATTTT
CDR3 protein: CASSLATGPNQPQHF

D gene: NA
clone size: NA
V gene: TRBV19
J gene: TRBJ2-1
CDR3 DNA: TGTGCCAGTAGTAAGGTCGGGTCGGAACAGCAGTTCTTC
CDR3 protein: CASSKVGSEQQFF

D gene: TRBD1
clone size: NA
V gene: TRBV25-1
J gene: TRBJ2-1
CDR3 DNA: TGTGCCAGCAGTGAGTACAGGGGGTTGGAAAATGAGCAGTTCTTC
CDR3 protein: CASSEYRGLENEQFF

D gene: NA
clone size: few
V gene: TRBV27
J gene: TRBJ1-3
CDR3 DNA: TGTGCCAGCAGTCTAAACAAGGGACTCTCTGGAAACACCATATATTTT
CDR3 protein: CASSLNKGLSGNTIYF

D gene: NA
clone size: NA
V gene: TRBV28
J gene: TRBJ1-2
CDR3 DNA: TGTGCCAGCAGCCCCATCTATGGCTACACCTTC
CDR3 protein: CASSPIYGYTF

D gene: TRBD1
clone size: NA
V gene: TRBV6-5
J gene: TRBJ1-6
CDR3 DNA: TGTGCCAGTCAGGACAGGGGTAATTCACCCCTCCACTTT
CDR3 protein: CASQDRGNSPLHF

D gene: TRBD1
clone size: NA
V gene: TRBV19
J gene: TRBJ2-5
CDR3 DNA: TGTGCCAGTAGTATCGGGACAGGGGGCGCGGAGACCCAGTACTTC
CDR3 protein: CASSIGTGGAETQYF

D gene: TRBD1
clone size: NA
V gene: TRBV7-9
J gene: TRBJ2-1
CDR3 DNA: TGTGCCACTAGGGACAGGGCTAACAATGAGCAGTTCTTC
CDR3 protein: CATRDRANNEQFF

D gene: NA
clone size: NA
V gene: TRBV28
J gene: TRBJ1-5
CDR3 DNA: TGTGCCAGCAGTTTACGGTTGGCAGGGATTCATCAGCCCCAGCATTTT
CDR3 protein: CASSLRLAGIHQPQHF

D gene: TRBD1
clone size: NA
V gene: TRBV6-5
J gene: TRBJ1-5
CDR3 DNA: TGTGCCAGCAGTTACTCGAGGGGGCTGGAGCCCCAGCATTTT
CDR3 protein: CASSYSRGLEPQHF

D gene: TRBD2
clone size: NA
V gene: TRBV6-5
J gene: TRBJ2-1
CDR3 DNA: TGTGCCAGCAGTTACTCGACTAGCGGAGCCTACAATGAGCAGTTCTTC
CDR3 protein: CASSYSTSGAYNEQFF

D gene: TRBD2
clone size: once
V gene: TRBV25-1
J gene: TRBJ2-1
CDR3 DNA: TGTGCCAGCAGTGATGGAGCTAGCGGCAATGAGCAGTTCTTC
CDR3 protein: CASSDGASGNEQFF

D gene: TRBD1
clone size: NA
V gene: TRBV5-4
J gene: TRBJ1-1
CDR3 DNA: TGTGCCAGCAGCTGGATGACAGGGGGCGACGAAGCTTTCTTT
CDR3 protein: CASSWMTGGDEAFF

D gene: TRBD1
clone size: few
V gene: TRBV2
J gene: TRBJ1-1
CDR3 DNA: TGTGCCAGCAGTCCTAGGACAGGGGGCAGTACTGAAGCTTTCTTT
CDR3 protein: CASSPRTGGSTEAFF

D gene: NA
clone size: NA
V gene: TRBV27
J gene: TRBJ1-6
CDR3 DNA: TGTGCCAGCAGTTTATTATTACGAGATTTCAATTCACCCCTCCACTTT
CDR3 protein: CASSLLLRDFNSPLHF

D gene: NA
clone size: NA
V gene: TRBV9
J gene: TRBJ2-1
CDR3 DNA: TGTGCCAGCAGCGTAGTCCCGGGATCAGAGCAGTTCTTC
CDR3 protein: CASSVVPGSEQFF

D gene: NA
clone size: few
V gene: TRBV18
J gene: TRBJ2-7
CDR3 DNA: TGTGCCAGCTCACCAGATTCAGGGTTCTACGAGCAGTACTTC
CDR3 protein: CASSPDSGFYEQYF

D gene: NA
clone size: once
V gene: TRBV5-1
J gene: TRBJ1-1
CDR3 DNA: TGCGCCAGCAGCTTGGACAAAATGAACACTGAAGCTTTCTTT
CDR3 protein: CASSLDKMNTEAFF

D gene: NA
clone size: NA
V gene: TRBV5-3
J gene: TRBJ2-5
CDR3 DNA: TGTGCCAGAAGCTTCCCAGGGCGCGCGGTTGTCGAGACCCAGTACTTC
CDR3 protein: CARSFPGRAVVETQYF

D gene: TRBD2
clone size: once
V gene: TRBV27
J gene: TRBJ2-2
CDR3 DNA: TGTGCCAGCAGTGGACTAGCGGACTACACCGGGGAGCTGTTTTTT
CDR3 protein: CASSGLADYTGELFF

D gene: TRBD1
clone size: NA
V gene: TRBV5-1
J gene: TRBJ1-4
CDR3 DNA: TGCGCCAGCAGCACCGGACAGGGGAGAAAACTGTTTTTT
CDR3 protein: CASSTGQGRKLFF

D gene: TRBD1
clone size: NA
V gene: TRBV18
J gene: TRBJ1-5
CDR3 DNA: TGTGCCAGCTCACCAAGGACAGGGGGCGGGAATCAGCCCCAGCATTTT
CDR3 protein: CASSPRTGGGNQPQHF

D gene: TRBD2
clone size: NA
V gene: TRBV7-9
J gene: TRBJ2-1
CDR3 DNA: TGTGCCAGCAGCTTTAGGCAGGGACTAGCGGGAGACTATGAGCAGTTCTTC
CDR3 protein: CASSFRQGLAGDYEQFF

D gene: TRBD1
clone size: NA
V gene: TRBV28
J gene: TRBJ1-1
CDR3 DNA: TGTGCCAGCGTCCCGACAGGGGGCTTTGGGAACACTGAAGCTTTCTTT
CDR3 protein: CASVPTGGFGNTEAFF

D gene: TRBD2
clone size: NA
V gene: TRBV18
J gene: TRBJ2-7
CDR3 DNA: TGTGCCAGCTCACCAAGAGCGGGATCAACCCACGAGCAGTACTTC
CDR3 protein: CASSPRAGSTHEQYF

D gene: TRBD2
clone size: NA
V gene: TRBV28
J gene: TRBJ2-2
CDR3 DNA: TGTGCCAGCACCTTCGCGGGGGACGCGGCCGGGGAGCTGTTTTTT
CDR3 protein: CASTFAGDAAGELFF

D gene: NA
clone size: once
V gene: TRBV4-2
J gene: TRBJ1-1
CDR3 DNA: TGTGCCAGCAGCCAAGATTGGGCCGTGGGCACTGAAGCTTTCTTT
CDR3 protein: CASSQDWAVGTEAFF

D gene: TRBD1
clone size: NA
V gene: TRBV16
J gene: TRBJ1-2
CDR3 DNA: TGTGCCAGCAGCCGAGGACAGGGGGACTATGGCTACACCTTC
CDR3 protein: CASSRGQGDYGYTF

D gene: TRBD1
clone size: once
V gene: TRBV9
J gene: TRBJ2-2
CDR3 DNA: TGTGCCAGCAGCGTAGCAGGACAGGGGAACACCGGGGAGCTGTTTTTT
CDR3 protein: CASSVAGQGNTGELFF

D gene: NA
clone size: NA
V gene: TRBV7-9
J gene: TRBJ1-4
CDR3 DNA: TGTGCCAGCAGCTCCGGGGATTGGAATGAAAAACTGTTTTTT
CDR3 protein: CASSSGDWNEKLFF

D gene: NA
clone size: NA
V gene: TRBV5-4
J gene: TRBJ2-1
CDR3 DNA: TGTGCCAGCAGCTTGGCAGGGGTGGCGTACAATGAGCAGTTCTTC
CDR3 protein: CASSLAGVAYNEQFF

D gene: TRBD1
clone size: NA
V gene: TRBV9
J gene: TRBJ1-1
CDR3 DNA: TGTGCCAGCAGCACACAGGGGGCGAACACTGAAGCTTTCTTT
CDR3 protein: CASSTQGANTEAFF

D gene: TRBD2
clone size: few
V gene: TRBV28
J gene: TRBJ2-1
CDR3 DNA: TGTGCCAGCAGTTTGATTCTTACGGGAGGCTACAATGAGCAGTTCTTC
CDR3 protein: CASSLILTGGYNEQFF

D gene: NA
clone size: once
V gene: TRBV19
J gene: TRBJ1-1
CDR3 DNA: TGTGCCAGTAGTATAGGGACAGCGAACACTGAAGCTTTCTTT
CDR3 protein: CASSIGTANTEAFF